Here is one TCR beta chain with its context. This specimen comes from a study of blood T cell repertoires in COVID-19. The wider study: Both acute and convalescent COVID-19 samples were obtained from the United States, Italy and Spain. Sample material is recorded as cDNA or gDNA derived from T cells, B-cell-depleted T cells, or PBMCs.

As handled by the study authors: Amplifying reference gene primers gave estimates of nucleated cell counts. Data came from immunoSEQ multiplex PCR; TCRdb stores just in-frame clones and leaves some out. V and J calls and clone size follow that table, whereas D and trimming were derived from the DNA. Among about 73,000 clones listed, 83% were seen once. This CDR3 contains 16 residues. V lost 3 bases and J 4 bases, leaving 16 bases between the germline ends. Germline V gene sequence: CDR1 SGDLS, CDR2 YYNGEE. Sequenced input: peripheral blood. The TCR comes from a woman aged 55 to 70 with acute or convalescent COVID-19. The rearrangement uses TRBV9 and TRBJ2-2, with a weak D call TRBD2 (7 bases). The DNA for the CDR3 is TGTGCCAGCAGCGGGATGCGGGGGCCAGGCACCGGGGAGCTGTTTTTT. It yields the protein CASSGMRGPGTGELFF.